This T cell receptor (beta chain) was retrieved from a study of blood T cell repertoires in COVID-19. As for the study in general: Whether acute or convalescent, the COVID-19 samples came from the United States, Italy and Spain. Sample material is recorded as cDNA or gDNA derived from T cells, B-cell-depleted T cells, or PBMCs.

V was clipped by 0 bases and J by 8 bases, with 19 bases between them. The CDR3 covers 16 residues. Germline V gene data show CDR1 as SGHRS and CDR2 as YFSETQ. Study processing details: Amplification with reference gene primers provided the estimates of nucleated cell counts. Profiling relied on immunoSEQ multiplex PCR, and the TCRdb table lists in-frame clones only, not all of them. Clone size and V and J calls were adopted from that table, with D and trimming inferred from the DNA. In the table there are approximately 350,000 clones, more than 80% of which are singletons. In Seattle, patients joined the study during active infection and were tracked longitudinally.

The chain employs TRBV5-1 and TRBJ2-3; possibly TRBD2 for D (5 bases). Sequencing input: peripheral blood. The origin of this receptor is a woman aged 25 to 39 with COVID-19, enrolled during active disease. The CDR3 spells CASSLEAAAAYITQYF. CDR3 DNA: TGCGCCAGCAGCTTGGAAGCGGCGGCAGCTTATATTACGCAGTATTTT.